What follows describes a single T cell receptor (beta chain). The antigen is undetermined. The assay was immunoSEQ multiplex PCR, and TCRdb's table has in-frame clones only and misses some. The sample includes over 45,000 clones, 70% of them seen just once. The data belong to a study of STAT5B mutations in CD4+ large granular lymphocyte leukemia. Study as a whole: Among healthy controls, a particular HLA allele went with more CDR3 'QG' motifs. Study-wide points: TRBV06-family usage was enriched in top patient clones (8/27) versus controls (2/35).

Trimming took 3 bases from V and 4 from J, leaving 13 bases between them. This CDR3 region has 15 residues. Germline loops: CDR1 SEHNR, CDR2 FQNEAQ (reference sequence). Material for sequencing was CD4+ T cells from blood buffy coats. The clonotype comes from a human donor in good health. J is TRBJ1-3 and V is TRBV7-9; D gene unclear. DNA of the CDR3: TGTGCCAGCAGCTTGGCAATCCTAGACGGAAACACCATATATTTT. Encoded protein: CASSLAILDGNTIYF.